Given below is one T cell receptor (beta chain) in context. The data derive from a study of blood T cell repertoires in COVID-19. The length of the CDR3 is 18 residues. Looked up from germline, CDR1 is SGHNT and CDR2 is YYREEE (reference sequence). V lost 1 base to trimming and J lost 2 bases; unmatched junction nucleotides: 11. The assay was immunoSEQ multiplex PCR, and TCRdb's table has in-frame clones only and misses some. This sample has approximately 100,000 clones, with about 87% found just once. The rearrangement joins TRBV5-4 to TRBJ2-5, with 10 bases fitting TRBD1. Sequencing input: peripheral blood. This clonotype originated in a human donor in a cohort sampled during active COVID-19. CDR3: CASSLSMRTGGEQETQYF. CDR3 sequence (DNA): TGTGCCAGCAGCTTGTCCATGAGGACAGGGGGTGAGCAAGAGACCCAGTACTTC.